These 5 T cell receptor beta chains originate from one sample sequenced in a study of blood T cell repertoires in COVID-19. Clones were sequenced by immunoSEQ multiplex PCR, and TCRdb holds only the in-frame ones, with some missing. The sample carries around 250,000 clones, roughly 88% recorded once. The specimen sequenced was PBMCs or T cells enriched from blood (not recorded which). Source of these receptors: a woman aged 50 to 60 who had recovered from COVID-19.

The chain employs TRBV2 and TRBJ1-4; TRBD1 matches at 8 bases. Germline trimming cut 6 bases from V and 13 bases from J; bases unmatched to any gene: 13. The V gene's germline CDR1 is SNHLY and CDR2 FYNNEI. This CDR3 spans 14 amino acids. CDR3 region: CASSAGQAAWGLFF. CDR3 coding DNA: TGTGCCAGCAGCGCGGGACAGGCGGCTTGGGGACTGTTTTTT.

The CDR3: CASSLRDRVYEQYF. DNA for the CDR3: TGCGCCAGCAGCCTCCGGGACAGGGTCTACGAGCAGTACTTC. V gene TRBV5-1 combines with J gene TRBJ2-7; TRBD1 matches 9 bases. The CDR3 spans 14 residues. The junction had 5 bases not matched to a gene; V was cut back by 4 bases and J by 3 bases. Per germline, CDR1 SGHRS and CDR2 YFSETQ.

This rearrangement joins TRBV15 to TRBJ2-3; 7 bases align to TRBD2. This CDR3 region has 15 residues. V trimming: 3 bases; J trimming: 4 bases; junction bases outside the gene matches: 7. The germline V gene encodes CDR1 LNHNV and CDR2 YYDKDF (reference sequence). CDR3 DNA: TGTGCCACCAGCAGCGACGGGGGAGGGGCAGATACGCAGTATTTT. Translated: CATSSDGGGADTQYF.

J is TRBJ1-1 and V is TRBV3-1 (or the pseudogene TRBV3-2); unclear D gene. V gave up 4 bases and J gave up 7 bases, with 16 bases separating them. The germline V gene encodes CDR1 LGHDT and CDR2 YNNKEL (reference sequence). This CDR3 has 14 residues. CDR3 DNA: TGTGCCAGCAGCCGGAGGCAGCGAGGGTTTGAAGCTTTCTTT. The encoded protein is CASSRRQRGFEAFF.

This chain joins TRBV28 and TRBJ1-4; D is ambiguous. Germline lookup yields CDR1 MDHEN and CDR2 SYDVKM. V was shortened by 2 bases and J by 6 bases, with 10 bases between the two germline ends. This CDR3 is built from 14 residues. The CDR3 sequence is CASSLGGLYEKLFF. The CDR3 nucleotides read TGTGCCAGCAGTTTAGGAGGGTTGTATGAAAAACTGTTTTTT.